This passage covers 7 T cell receptor beta chains from one sample sequenced in a study of CD8 T cells in Susac syndrome. RNA amounts of about 0.5 to 1 ug underwent reverse transcription with random hexamers. TCRdb reanalysed the immunoSEQ multiplex PCR reads using MiXCR and keeps one entry per CDR3 protein. The data show 150,000 to 200,000 distinct CDR3 sequences, around 94% seen once. Material: CD4+ T cells from PBMCs. The receptors here all came from a human donor with multiple sclerosis.

This clonotype was counted a few times. The rearrangement joins TRBV2 to TRBJ2-5; D is unresolved. The germline V and J ends were trimmed by 3 bases and 0 bases, with 2 bases remaining between them. The CDR3 runs 12 residues. Germline-derived CDR1 and CDR2 are SNHLY and FYNNEI. The CDR3 region is CASSDYQETQYF. CDR3 DNA sequence: TGTGCCAGCAGTGATTACCAAGAGACCCAGTACTTC.

The CDR3 nucleotides read TGTGCCAGCAGCCCCCAAGGGGGGGACTACGAGCAGTACTTC. Translating it yields CASSPQGGDYEQYF. The genes are TRBV7-2 and TRBJ2-7; D may be TRBD2 (7 bases). This CDR3 has 14 amino acids. Germline-derived CDR1 and CDR2 are SGHTA and FQGNSA. The V gene lost 5 bases and the J gene lost 3 bases, with 14 bases spanning the gap.

The J gene is TRBJ2-7, the V gene TRBV12-3 or TRBV12-4, with D perhaps assigned TRBD1 or TRBD2 (5 bases each). The CDR3 spans 15 residues. Trimming pared 6 bases from V and 6 bases from J, leaving 21 bases between. The CDR3 nucleotides read TGTGCCAGCAGGCAGCAGGACCGGGACCCTCTCGAGCAGTACTTC. Translating it yields CASRQQDRDPLEQYF.

This clonotype was found once. V and J are TRBV20-1 and TRBJ2-1; 7 bases map to TRBD2. The germline gives CDR1 DFQATT, CDR2 SNEGSKA (reference sequence). Unmatched junction bases numbered 11, after V lost 3 bases and J lost 6 bases. The CDR3 is made up of 15 amino acids. CDR3: CSASRREFIANEQFF. CDR3 DNA sequence: TGCAGTGCTAGTAGGCGGGAGTTCATCGCCAATGAGCAGTTCTTC.

The chain is built from TRBV7-2 and TRBJ2-3; the D is unclear. The CDR3 runs 14 residues. Trimming pared 4 bases from V and 3 bases from J, leaving 11 bases between. Germline CDR1 and CDR2: SGHTA and FQGNSA. This CDR3 reads CASSSLGLTDTQYF. As DNA, the CDR3 is TGTGCCAGCAGCTCCCTCGGGCTAACAGATACGCAGTATTTT.

The chain carries TRBV7-9 and TRBJ1-4, with 8 bases aligning to TRBD1. The CDR3 runs 15 residues. V lost 4 bases and J lost 1; bases outside the gene matches: 2. Germline V CDR1 and CDR2: SEHNR, FQNEAQ (reference sequence). This CDR3 reads CASSSQGGTNEKLFF. Here the CDR3 DNA reads TGTGCCAGCAGCTCACAGGGGGGAACTAATGAAAAACTGTTTTTT.

The genes are TRBV20-1 and TRBJ2-7; D not resolved. V lost 0 bases and J lost 0, with 9 bases in between. The CDR3 is made up of 14 amino acids. The germline V gene has CDR1 DFQATT and CDR2 SNEGSKA (reference sequence). The CDR3 sequence: CSARDPRSSYEQYF. In DNA, the CDR3 is TGCAGTGCTAGAGATCCCCGGAGCTCCTACGAGCAGTACTTC.